These 18 T cell receptor beta chains were all obtained from the same sample, sequenced in a study of ipilimumab plus nivolumab after autologous stem cell transplantation. Using immunoSEQ multiplex PCR, the repertoire was profiled, and TCRdb retains in-frame clones only, with some absent. Of approximately 80,000 clones listed, about 83% are singletons. Sequences were derived from PBMCs, sampled in a trial of ipilimumab plus nivolumab as post-transplant consolidation. Receptor source: a male donor with diffuse large B-cell lymphoma.

This clone has just a few counts. CDR3 sequence: CASRRDRDNSPLHF. CDR3 coding DNA: TGTGCCAGCCGACGGGACAGGGATAATTCACCCCTCCACTTT. The gene calls are TRBV2 and TRBJ1-6; 9 bases match TRBD1. Germline CDR1 reads SNHLY; CDR2 reads FYNNEI. This CDR3 region has 14 residues. The V gene end was trimmed by 8 bases and the J gene end by 5 bases; junction bases not matched to a gene: 4.

The chain couples TRBV18 to TRBJ2-4; 12 nucleotides line up with TRBD1. V trimming: 1 base; J trimming: 5 bases; junction bases outside the gene matches: 3. This CDR3 is built from 16 residues. Per the germline V gene, CDR1 is KGHSH and CDR2 is LQKENI. Here the CDR3 reads CASSPRGTGGQNIQYF. For the CDR3, the DNA is TGTGCCAGCTCACCACGGGGGACAGGGGGCCAAAACATTCAGTACTTC.

The J gene is TRBJ2-3, the V gene TRBV14; the D call may be TRBD1 or TRBD2 (6 bases each). The V and J ends lost 4 bases and 4 bases respectively, with 27 bases between them. The CDR3 totals 19 residues. Per the germline V gene, CDR1 is SGHDN and CDR2 is FVKESK. For the CDR3, the DNA is TGTGCCAGCAGCCTGTCGGGAAGTTGGGGGGCGATTGCTTCAGATACGCAGTATTTT. It encodes CASSLSGSWGAIASDTQYF.

The chain recombines TRBV7-7 with TRBJ2-3; D may be TRBD1 (6 bases). Germline V CDR1 and CDR2: SSHAT, FNYEAQ (reference sequence). V gave up 4 bases and J gave up 2 bases, with 10 bases separating them. This CDR3 has 14 residues. This chain's CDR3 is CASSSGQNTDTQYF. In DNA form, the CDR3 reads TGTGCCAGCAGCTCAGGACAGAACACAGATACGCAGTATTTT. The full variable domain, in which reference TRBV7-7 and TRBJ2-3 provide the parts outside the CDR3, is GAGVSQSPRYKVTKRGQDVTLRCDPISSHATLYWYQQALGQGPEFLTYFNYEAQPDKSGLPSDRFSAERPEGSISTLTIQRTEQRDSAMYRCASSSGQNTDTQYFGPGTRLTVL.

This clone was seen just once. The chain recombines TRBV7-2 with TRBJ2-2; D unclear. Germline loops: CDR1 SGHTA, CDR2 FQGNSA. V lost 2 bases to trimming and J lost 8 bases, with 12 bases between them. The CDR3 is 14 amino acids. The CDR3 DNA follows: TGTGCCAGCAGCTTACTTGATTTGGTAGGGGAGCTGTTTTTT. The encoded protein is CASSLLDLVGELFF. The whole variable domain, filled in from reference TRBV7-2 and TRBJ2-2, reads GAGVSQSPSNKVTEKGKDVELRCDPISGHTALYWYRQSLGQGLEFLIYFQGNSAPDKSGLPSDRFSAERTGGSVSTLTIQRTQQEDSAVYLCASSLLDLVGELFFGEGSRLTVL.

The rearrangement uses TRBV27 and TRBJ1-2, with D perhaps matching TRBD1 (5 bases). Germline lookup yields CDR1 MNHEY and CDR2 SMNVEV (reference sequence). V was clipped by 0 bases and J by 4 bases, with 12 bases between them. The CDR3 runs 15 residues. The DNA for the CDR3 is TGTGCCAGCAGTTTATCGGGGGGGGATATCTATGGCTACACCTTC. Translation: CASSLSGGDIYGYTF.

This rearrangement joins TRBV4-1 to TRBJ2-5; D is possibly TRBD2 (6 bases). V dropped 3 bases and J dropped 5 bases, with 22 bases sitting between them. The CDR3 covers 17 residues. Germline values: CDR1 MGHRA, CDR2 YSYEKL. CDR3 DNA: TGCGCCAGCAGCCAGATAGGCACGCGGCGGGGCCGGGAGACCCAGTACTTC. This gives the protein CASSQIGTRRGRETQYF.

The CDR3 reads CASSYGEVDTEAFF. The CDR3 DNA reads TGCGCCAGCAGCTATGGTGAGGTAGACACTGAAGCTTTCTTT. V is TRBV5-1 and J is TRBJ1-1, with D uncertain. The CDR3 runs 14 residues. V lost 3 bases and J 3 bases, leaving 12 bases between the germline ends. Germline CDR1 and CDR2: SGHRS and YFSETQ. The full variable domain, with the rest looked up from reference TRBV5-1 and TRBJ1-1, is KAGVTQTPRYLIKTRGQQVTLSCSPISGHRSVSWYQQTPGQGLQFLFEYFSETQRNKGNFPGRFSGRQFSNSRSEMNVSTLELGDSALYLCASSYGEVDTEAFFGQGTRLTVV.

The chain uses TRBV19 and TRBJ2-1; D uncertain. V was trimmed by 0 bases and J by 5 bases, leaving 2 bases between them. The CDR3 covers 12 residues. Germline V lookup: CDR1 LNHDA, CDR2 SQIVND (reference sequence). The CDR3 coding sequence is TGTGCCAGTAGTATAGACAACAATGAGCAGTTCTTC. Residues: CASSIDNNEQFF.

On this clone: This specimen includes other DNA sequences encoding the same CDR3. V usage is TRBV19 and J usage is TRBJ2-5; weak D call: TRBD1 (6 bases). The CDR3 spans 14 residues. Germline values: CDR1 LNHDA, CDR2 SQIVND (reference sequence). Trimming took off 1 base at V and 5 bases at J, with 11 bases between the two ends. CDR3 residues: CASSIGGQGETQYF. The CDR3 coding sequence is TGTGCCAGTAGTATAGGAGGGCAGGGGGAGACCCAGTACTTC.

The rearrangement uses TRBV19 and TRBJ1-1; TRBD1 is a possible D gene (6 bases). The CDR3 covers 16 residues. Between the trimmed V and J ends, which lost 5 bases and 5 bases, there was a span of 21 bases. CDR1 is LNHDA and CDR2 is SQIVND in the germline V gene (reference sequence). CDR3 protein: CASSLVGPWGLTEAFF. The CDR3, as DNA: TGTGCCAGTAGTCTGGTGGGGCCTTGGGGGCTAACTGAAGCTTTCTTT.

The chain links TRBV11-2 to TRBJ2-5; TRBD1 is a possible D gene (5 bases). The CDR3 is 14 amino acids. The V gene lost 1 base and the J gene lost 4 bases, with 10 bases spanning the gap. Germline values: CDR1 SGHAT, CDR2 FQNNGV. The DNA of the CDR3 is TGTGCCAGCAGCTTAGGGCAGGGCGGAGAGACCCAGTACTTC. This encodes CASSLGQGGETQYF.

The chain has TRBV5-6 and TRBJ2-2; 14 bases are shared with TRBD2. This CDR3 comprises 17 residues. V was pared by 2 bases and J by 3 bases, with 3 bases of the junction left unmatched. CDR1 and CDR2 from the germline V gene are SGHDT and YYEEEE. The DNA of the CDR3 is TGTGCCAGCAGCTTAATGGGACTAGCGGGGGACACCGGGGAGCTGTTTTTT. Translating it yields CASSLMGLAGDTGELFF.

The chain joins TRBV19 to TRBJ2-7; D not resolved. The CDR3 runs to 13 residues. CDR1 and CDR2 from the germline V gene are LNHDA and SQIVND (reference sequence). V was pared by 0 bases and J by 3 bases, with 6 bases between. CDR3 amino acids: CASSIDASYEQYF. In DNA, the CDR3 is TGTGCCAGTAGTATAGATGCCAGCTACGAGCAGTACTTC.

The rearrangement uses TRBV11-2 and TRBJ2-1, with a weak D call TRBD2 (6 bases). This CDR3 is built from 14 residues. V was shortened by 0 bases and J by 4 bases, with 7 bases between the two germline ends. Germline CDR1 and CDR2: SGHAT and FQNNGV. The CDR3 protein is CASSLDSGYNEQFF. Written as DNA, the CDR3 is TGTGCCAGCAGCTTAGACAGCGGGTACAATGAGCAGTTCTTC.

The J gene is TRBJ1-2, the V gene TRBV7-2; D is ambiguous. Trimming removed 1 base from V and 4 bases from J, with 7 bases in between. CDR3 length equals 13 residues. The germline CDR1 and CDR2 sequences are SGHTA and FQGNSA. In DNA, the CDR3 is TGTGCCAGCAGCTTAGGGCACTTCTATGGCTACACCTTC. Amino acids: CASSLGHFYGYTF. The full variable domain, completed using reference TRBV7-2 and TRBJ1-2, is GAGVSQSPSNKVTEKGKDVELRCDPISGHTALYWYRQSLGQGLEFLIYFQGNSAPDKSGLPSDRFSAERTGGSVSTLTIQRTQQEDSAVYLCASSLGHFYGYTFGSGTRLTVV.

The DNA for the CDR3 is TGTGCCAGCAGTGGACGGGACAAAATAGCATCCAATGAGCAGTTCTTC. It codes for CASSGRDKIASNEQFF. V and J are TRBV25-1 and TRBJ2-1; D perhaps matches TRBD1 (6 bases). The CDR3 covers 16 residues. Germline V gene lookup returns CDR1 MGHDK and CDR2 SYGVNS. The V end lost 4 bases, the J end lost 6 bases, and 19 bases lay between the germline ends.

The CDR3 protein is CASSPPSSGGAKTQYF. The DNA for the CDR3 is TGTGCCAGCTCACCACCGTCTAGCGGGGGGGCCAAGACCCAGTACTTC. The gene calls are TRBV18 and TRBJ2-5; the match to TRBD2 covers 12 bases. With V trimmed by 0 bases and J by 6 bases, 5 bases remained unmatched. This CDR3 has 16 amino acids. Germline CDR1 and CDR2: KGHSH and LQKENI.